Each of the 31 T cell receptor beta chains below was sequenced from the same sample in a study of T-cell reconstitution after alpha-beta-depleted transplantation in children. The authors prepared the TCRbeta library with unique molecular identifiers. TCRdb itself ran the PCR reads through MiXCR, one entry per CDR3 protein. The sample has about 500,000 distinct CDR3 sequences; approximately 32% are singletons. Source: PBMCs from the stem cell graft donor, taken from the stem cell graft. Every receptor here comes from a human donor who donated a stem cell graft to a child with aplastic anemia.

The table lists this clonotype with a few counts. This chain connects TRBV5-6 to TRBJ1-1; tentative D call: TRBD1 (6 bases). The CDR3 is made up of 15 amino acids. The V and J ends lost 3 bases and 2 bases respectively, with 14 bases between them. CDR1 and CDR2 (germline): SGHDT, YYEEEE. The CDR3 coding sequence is TGTGCCAGCAGCTCGGATACAGGGCTTAACACTGAAGCTTTCTTT. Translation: CASSSDTGLNTEAFF.

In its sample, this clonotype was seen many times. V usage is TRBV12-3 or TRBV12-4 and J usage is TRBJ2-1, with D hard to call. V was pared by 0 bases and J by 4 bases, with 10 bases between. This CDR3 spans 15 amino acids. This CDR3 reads CASSLAAGLYNEQFF. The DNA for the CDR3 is TGTGCCAGCAGTTTAGCGGCAGGATTGTACAATGAGCAGTTCTTC.

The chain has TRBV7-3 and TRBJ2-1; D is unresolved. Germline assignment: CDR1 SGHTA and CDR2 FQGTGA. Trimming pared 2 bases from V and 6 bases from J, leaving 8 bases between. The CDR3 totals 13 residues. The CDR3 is CASSLGNRNEQFF. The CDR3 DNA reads TGTGCCAGCAGCTTAGGGAATCGCAATGAGCAGTTCTTC.

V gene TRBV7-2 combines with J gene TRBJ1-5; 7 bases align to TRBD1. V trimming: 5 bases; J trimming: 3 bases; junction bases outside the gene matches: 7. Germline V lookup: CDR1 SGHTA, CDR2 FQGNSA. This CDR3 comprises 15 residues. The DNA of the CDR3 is TGTGCCAGCAGCGGTACGGACAGGAACAATCAGCCCCAGCATTTT. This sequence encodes CASSGTDRNNQPQHF.

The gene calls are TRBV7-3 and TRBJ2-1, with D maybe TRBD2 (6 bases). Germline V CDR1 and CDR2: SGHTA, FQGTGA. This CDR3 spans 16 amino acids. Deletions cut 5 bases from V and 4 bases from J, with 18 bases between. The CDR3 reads CASSPSGTAFYNEQFF. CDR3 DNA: TGTGCCAGCAGCCCGTCCGGGACTGCATTTTACAATGAGCAGTTCTTC.

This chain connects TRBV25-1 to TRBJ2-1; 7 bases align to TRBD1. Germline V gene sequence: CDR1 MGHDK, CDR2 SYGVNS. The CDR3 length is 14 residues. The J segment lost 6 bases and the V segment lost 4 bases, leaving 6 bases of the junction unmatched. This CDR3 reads CASSAGTVFNEQFF. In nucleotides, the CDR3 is TGTGCCAGCAGTGCCGGGACAGTGTTCAATGAGCAGTTCTTC.

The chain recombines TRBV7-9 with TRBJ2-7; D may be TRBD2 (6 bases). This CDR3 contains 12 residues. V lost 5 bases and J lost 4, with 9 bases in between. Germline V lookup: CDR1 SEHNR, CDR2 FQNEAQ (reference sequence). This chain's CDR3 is CASSVGGYEQYF. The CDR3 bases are TGTGCCAGCAGCGTCGGAGGGTACGAGCAGTACTTC.

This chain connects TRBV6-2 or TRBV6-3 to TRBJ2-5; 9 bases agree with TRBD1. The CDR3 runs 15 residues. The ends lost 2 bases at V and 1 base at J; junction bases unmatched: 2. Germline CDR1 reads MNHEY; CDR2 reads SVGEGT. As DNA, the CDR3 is TGTGCCAGCAGTTACGGGACAGGGTTCCAAGAGACCCAGTACTTC. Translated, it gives CASSYGTGFQETQYF.

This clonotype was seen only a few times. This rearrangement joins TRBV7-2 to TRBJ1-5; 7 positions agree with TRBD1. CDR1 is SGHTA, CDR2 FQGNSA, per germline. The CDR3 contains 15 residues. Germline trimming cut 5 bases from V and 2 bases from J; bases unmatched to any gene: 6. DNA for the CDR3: TGTGCCAGCAGCCATTCCGGGACAGGCAATCAGCCCCAGCATTTT. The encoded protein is CASSHSGTGNQPQHF.

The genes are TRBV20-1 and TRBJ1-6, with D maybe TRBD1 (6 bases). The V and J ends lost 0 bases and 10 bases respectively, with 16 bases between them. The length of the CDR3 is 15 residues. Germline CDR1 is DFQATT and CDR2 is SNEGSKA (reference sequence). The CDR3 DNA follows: TGCAGTGCTAGAGATCCCAGGGGCAGTGGATCACCCCTCCACTTT. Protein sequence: CSARDPRGSGSPLHF.

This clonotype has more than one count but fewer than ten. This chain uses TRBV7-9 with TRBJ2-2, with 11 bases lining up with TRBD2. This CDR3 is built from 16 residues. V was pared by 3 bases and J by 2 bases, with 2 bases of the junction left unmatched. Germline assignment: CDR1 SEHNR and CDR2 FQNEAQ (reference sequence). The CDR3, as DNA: TGTGCCAGCAGCTTGACTAGCGGGACAAACACCGGGGAGCTGTTTTTT. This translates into CASSLTSGTNTGELFF.

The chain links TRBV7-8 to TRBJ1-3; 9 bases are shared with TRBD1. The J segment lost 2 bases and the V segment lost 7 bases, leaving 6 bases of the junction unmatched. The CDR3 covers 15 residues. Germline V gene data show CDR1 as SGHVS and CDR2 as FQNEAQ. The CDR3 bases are TGTGCCAGCACCCCCTGGACAGGGGCTGGAAACACCATATATTTT. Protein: CASTPWTGAGNTIYF.

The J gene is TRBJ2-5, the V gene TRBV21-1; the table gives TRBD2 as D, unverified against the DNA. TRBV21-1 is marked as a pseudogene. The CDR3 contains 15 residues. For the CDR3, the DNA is TGTGCCAGCAGCATTAACGGCGGGAGGCAAGAGACCCAGTACTTC. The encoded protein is CASSINGGRQETQYF.

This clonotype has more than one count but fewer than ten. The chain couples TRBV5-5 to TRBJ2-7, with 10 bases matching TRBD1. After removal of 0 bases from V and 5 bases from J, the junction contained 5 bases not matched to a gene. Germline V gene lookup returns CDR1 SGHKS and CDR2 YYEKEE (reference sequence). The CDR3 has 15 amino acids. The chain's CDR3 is CASSLGQGAHHEQYV. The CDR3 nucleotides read TGTGCCAGCAGCTTGGGACAGGGGGCGCACCACGAGCAGTACGTC.

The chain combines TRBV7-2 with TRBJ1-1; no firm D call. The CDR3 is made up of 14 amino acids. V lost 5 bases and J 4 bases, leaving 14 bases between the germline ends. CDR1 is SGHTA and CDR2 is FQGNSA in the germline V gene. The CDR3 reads CASSPISGSTEAFF. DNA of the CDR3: TGTGCCAGCAGCCCCATAAGCGGGTCCACTGAAGCTTTCTTT.

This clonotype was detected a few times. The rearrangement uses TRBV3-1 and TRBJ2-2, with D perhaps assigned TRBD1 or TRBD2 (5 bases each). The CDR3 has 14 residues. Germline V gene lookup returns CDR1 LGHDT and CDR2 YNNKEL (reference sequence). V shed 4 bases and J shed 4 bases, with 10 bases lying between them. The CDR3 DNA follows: TGTGCCAGCAGCCTTAACGGGGCCACCGGGGAGCTGTTTTTT. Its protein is CASSLNGATGELFF.

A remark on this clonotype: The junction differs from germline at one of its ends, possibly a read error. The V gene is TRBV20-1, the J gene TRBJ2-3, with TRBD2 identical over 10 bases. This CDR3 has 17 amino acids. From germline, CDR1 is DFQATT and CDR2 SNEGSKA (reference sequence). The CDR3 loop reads CSARDRQREGGTETQYF. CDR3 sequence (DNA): TGCAGTGCTAGAGATCGGCAGCGGGAGGGAGGCACAGAAACGCAGTATTTT.

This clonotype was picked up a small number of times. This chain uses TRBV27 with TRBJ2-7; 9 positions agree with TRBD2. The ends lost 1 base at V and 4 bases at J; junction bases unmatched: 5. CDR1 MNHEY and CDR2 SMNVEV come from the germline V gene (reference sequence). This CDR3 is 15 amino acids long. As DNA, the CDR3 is TGTGCCAGCAGTTTATTGGGACTAGCAGATTACGAGCAGTACTTC. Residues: CASSLLGLADYEQYF.

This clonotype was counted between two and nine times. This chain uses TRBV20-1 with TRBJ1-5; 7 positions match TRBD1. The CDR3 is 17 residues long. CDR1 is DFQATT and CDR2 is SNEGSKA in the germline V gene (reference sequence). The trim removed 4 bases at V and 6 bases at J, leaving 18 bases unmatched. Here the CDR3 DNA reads TGCAGTGCTACGGACGAGCGACAGGGAGTACTAGGTCAGCCCCAGCATTTT. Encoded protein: CSATDERQGVLGQPQHF.

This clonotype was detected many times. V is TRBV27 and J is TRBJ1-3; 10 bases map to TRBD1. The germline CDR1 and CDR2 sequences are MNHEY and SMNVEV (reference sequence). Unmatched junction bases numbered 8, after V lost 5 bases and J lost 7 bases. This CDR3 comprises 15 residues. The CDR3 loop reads CASSPGQGERNTIYF. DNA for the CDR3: TGTGCCAGCAGTCCCGGACAGGGGGAACGCAACACCATATATTTT.

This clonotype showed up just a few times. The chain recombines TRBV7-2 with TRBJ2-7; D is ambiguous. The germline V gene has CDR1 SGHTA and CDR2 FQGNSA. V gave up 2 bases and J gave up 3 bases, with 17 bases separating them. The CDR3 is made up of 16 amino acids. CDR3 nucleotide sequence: TGTGCCAGCAGCTTATGGGGTCCCCTCATAGTCTACGAGCAGTACTTC. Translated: CASSLWGPLIVYEQYF.

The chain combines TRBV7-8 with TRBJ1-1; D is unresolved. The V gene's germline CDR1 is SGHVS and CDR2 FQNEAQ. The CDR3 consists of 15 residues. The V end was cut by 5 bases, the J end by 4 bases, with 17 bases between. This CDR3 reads CASSPRVGSSTEAFF. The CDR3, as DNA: TGTGCCAGCAGCCCTCGAGTGGGCAGTTCCACTGAAGCTTTCTTT. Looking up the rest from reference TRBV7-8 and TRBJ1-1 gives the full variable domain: GAGVSQSPRYKVAKRGQDVALRCDPISGHVSLFWYQQALGQGPEFLTYFQNEAQLDKSGLPSDRFFAERPEGSVSTLKIQRTQQEDSAVYLCASSPRVGSSTEAFFGQGTRLTVV.

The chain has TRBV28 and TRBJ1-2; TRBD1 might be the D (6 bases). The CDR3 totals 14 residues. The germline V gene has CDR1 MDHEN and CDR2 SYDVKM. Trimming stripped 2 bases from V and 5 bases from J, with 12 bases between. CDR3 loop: CASSLTGPGYGYTF. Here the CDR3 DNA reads TGTGCCAGCAGTTTAACAGGGCCGGGTTATGGCTACACCTTC.

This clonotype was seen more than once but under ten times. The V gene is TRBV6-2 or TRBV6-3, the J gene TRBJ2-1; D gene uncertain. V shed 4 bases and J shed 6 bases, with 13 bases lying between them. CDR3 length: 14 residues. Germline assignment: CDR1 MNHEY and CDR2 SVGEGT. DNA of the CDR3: TGTGCCAGCAGTTGGAACGCTCCCCTCAATGAGCAGTTCTTC. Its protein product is CASSWNAPLNEQFF.

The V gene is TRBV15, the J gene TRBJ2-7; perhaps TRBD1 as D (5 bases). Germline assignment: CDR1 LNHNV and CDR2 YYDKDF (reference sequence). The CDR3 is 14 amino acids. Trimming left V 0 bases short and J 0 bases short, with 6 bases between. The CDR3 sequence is CATSRDRASYEQYV. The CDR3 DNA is TGTGCCACCAGCAGAGACAGGGCCTCCTACGAGCAGTACGTC.

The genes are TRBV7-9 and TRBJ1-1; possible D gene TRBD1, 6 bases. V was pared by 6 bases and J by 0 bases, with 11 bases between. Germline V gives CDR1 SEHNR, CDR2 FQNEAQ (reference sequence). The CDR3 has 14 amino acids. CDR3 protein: CASRPGAVNTEAFF. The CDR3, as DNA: TGTGCCAGCAGGCCAGGGGCGGTGAACACTGAAGCTTTCTTT.

CDR3 coding DNA: TGCAGCGTTGAGTTACTCTCCTCTGGAAACACCATATATTTT. Its translation: CSVELLSSGNTIYF. The chain is built from TRBV29-1 and TRBJ1-3; D is unclear. This CDR3 is built from 14 residues. Trimming pared 3 bases from V and 0 bases from J, leaving 9 bases between. The V gene's germline CDR1 is SQVTM and CDR2 ANQGSEA.

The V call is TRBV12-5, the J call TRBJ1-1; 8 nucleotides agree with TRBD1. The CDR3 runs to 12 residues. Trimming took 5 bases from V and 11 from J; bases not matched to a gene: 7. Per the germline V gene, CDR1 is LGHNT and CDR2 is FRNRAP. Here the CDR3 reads CASGIGQGRAFF. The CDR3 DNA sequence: TGTGCTAGTGGTATCGGACAGGGACGTGCTTTCTTT. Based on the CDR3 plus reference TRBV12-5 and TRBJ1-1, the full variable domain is DARVTQTPRHKVTEMGQEVTMRCQPILGHNTVFWYRQTMMQGLELLAYFRNRAPLDDSGMPKDRFSAEMPDATLATLKIQPSEPRDSAVYFCASGIGQGRAFFGQGTRLTVV.

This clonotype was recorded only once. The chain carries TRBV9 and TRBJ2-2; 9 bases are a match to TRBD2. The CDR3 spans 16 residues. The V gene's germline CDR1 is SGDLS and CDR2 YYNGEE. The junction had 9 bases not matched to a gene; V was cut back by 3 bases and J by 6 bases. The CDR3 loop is CASSAGLAAAAGELFF. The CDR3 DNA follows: TGTGCCAGCAGCGCGGGACTAGCAGCTGCCGCCGGGGAGCTGTTTTTT.

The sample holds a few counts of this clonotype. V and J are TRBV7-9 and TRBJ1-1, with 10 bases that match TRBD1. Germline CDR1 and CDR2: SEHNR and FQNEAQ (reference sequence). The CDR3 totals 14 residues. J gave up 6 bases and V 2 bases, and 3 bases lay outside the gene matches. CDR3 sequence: CASSLRDRGPEAFF. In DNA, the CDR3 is TGTGCCAGCAGCTTAAGGGACAGGGGACCTGAAGCTTTCTTT. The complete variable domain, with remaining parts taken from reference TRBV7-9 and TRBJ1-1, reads DTGVSQNPRHKITKRGQNVTFRCDPISEHNRLYWYRQTLGQGPEFLTYFQNEAQLEKSRLLSDRFSAERPKGSFSTLEIQRTEQGDSAMYLCASSLRDRGPEAFFGQGTRLTVV.

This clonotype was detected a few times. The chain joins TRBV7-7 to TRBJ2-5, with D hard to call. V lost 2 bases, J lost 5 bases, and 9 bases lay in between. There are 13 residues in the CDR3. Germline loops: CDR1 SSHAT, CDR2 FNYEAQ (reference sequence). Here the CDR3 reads CASSLSYWETQYF. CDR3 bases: TGTGCCAGCAGCTTATCGTATTGGGAGACCCAGTACTTC.